These 14 T cell receptor beta chains were all obtained from the same sample, sequenced in a study of Ad26.COV2.S vaccination and SARS-CoV-2 variants. Using immunoSEQ multiplex PCR, the repertoire was profiled, and TCRdb retains in-frame clones only, with some absent. This sample has 510,000 or so clones, with 87% found just once. Stated treatment: 15 to 20 received Ad26.COV2.S at low or high dose, single or two shots; roughly 5 received placebo; per-sample allocation not given. Material that was analyzed had been drawn on day 63 after the first vaccine or placebo injection. The specimen comprised peripheral blood, sampled in a trial of Ad26.COV2.S vaccine versus placebo. The receptor source for this set is a person aged 18-65 years who received the Ad26.COV2.S COVID-19 vaccine or a placebo.

The V call is TRBV18, the J call TRBJ2-3, with D unclear. The ends were cut back, 2 bases at V and 0 bases at J, with 3 bases in the middle. CDR1 KGHSH and CDR2 LQKENI come from the germline V gene. The CDR3 is 13 residues long. The CDR3 loop is CASSPASTDTQYF. In DNA form, the CDR3 reads TGTGCCAGCTCACCAGCCAGCACAGATACGCAGTATTTT.

This clone was detected only a few times. The V call is TRBV4-1, the J call TRBJ1-5; D is unresolved. Trimming removed 0 bases from V and 5 bases from J, with 11 bases in between. Germline-derived CDR1 and CDR2 are MGHRA and YSYEKL. This CDR3 is built from 15 residues. The chain's CDR3 is CASSQESAAHQPQHF. The CDR3 DNA is TGCGCCAGCAGCCAAGAATCTGCGGCTCATCAGCCCCAGCATTTT.

This clone was picked up one time. The rearrangement links TRBV15 to TRBJ2-5, with D perhaps being TRBD1 or TRBD2 (7 bases each). The CDR3 is 15 residues long. The germline CDR1 and CDR2 sequences are LNHNV and YYDKDF (reference sequence). Deletions cut 3 bases from V and 5 bases from J, with 16 bases between. DNA of the CDR3: TGTGCCACCAGCAGTGCAAACAGGGGAGGGGAGACCCAGTACTTC. It codes for CATSSANRGGETQYF.

V gene TRBV12-3 or TRBV12-4 combines with J gene TRBJ2-1; D not certain. The V end lost 7 bases, the J end lost 8 bases, and 15 bases lay between the germline ends. This CDR3 is built from 13 residues. The CDR3 bases are TGTGCCAGCACCCTCGTGGTTTTGGATGAGCAGTTCTTC. Translated, it gives CASTLVVLDEQFF.

The rearrangement joins TRBV15 to TRBJ2-5; tentatively, D is TRBD1 (5 bases). This CDR3 has 15 amino acids. Germline CDR1 reads LNHNV; CDR2 reads YYDKDF (reference sequence). V lost 3 bases, J lost 4 bases, and 15 bases lay in between. CDR3 sequence: CATSSSGQLLETQYF. CDR3 sequence (DNA): TGTGCCACCAGCAGCTCAGGACAATTGCTAGAGACCCAGTACTTC.

This chain connects TRBV10-2 to TRBJ1-4, with 8 bases aligning to TRBD1. V was clipped by 1 base and J by 9 bases; unmatched bases: 10. Germline V gene data show CDR1 as WSHSY and CDR2 as SAAADI. The CDR3 covers 16 residues. CDR3 coding DNA: TGCGCCAGCAGTGAGTTGGGACAGGAGCGGGCTCAAAAACTGTTTTTT. Protein sequence: CASSELGQERAQKLFF.

CDR3 nucleotides: TGTGCCATCAGTCCACAAGGACCGAACACTGAAGCTTTCTTT. Amino acid sequence: CAISPQGPNTEAFF. The rearrangement uses TRBV10-3 and TRBJ1-1, with no clear D. V lost 5 bases to trimming and J lost 1 base, with 11 bases between them. The CDR3 consists of 14 residues. The germline CDR1 and CDR2 sequences are ENHRY and SYGVKD.

V and J are TRBV10-2 and TRBJ1-6; 8 bases fit TRBD1. Germline CDR1 is WSHSY and CDR2 is SAAADI. V lost 3 bases and J lost 11; bases outside the gene matches: 6. The CDR3 contains 14 residues. CDR3 loop: CASSESGGQPPLHF. For the CDR3, the DNA is TGCGCCAGCAGTGAATCAGGGGGCCAGCCACCCCTCCACTTT.

This chain uses TRBV5-1 with TRBJ2-5; D is uncertain. V shed 3 bases and J shed 4 bases, with 7 bases lying between them. The germline gives CDR1 SGHRS, CDR2 YFSETQ. The CDR3 extends over 12 amino acids. Written as DNA, the CDR3 is TGCGCCAGCAGCTCTGAGGCAGAGACCCAGTACTTC. Translation: CASSSEAETQYF.

This clone was detected only once. Here the CDR3 reads CASSPEKHTGELFF. The CDR3 coding sequence is TGTGCCAGCAGCCCCGAAAAGCACACCGGGGAGCTGTTTTTT. V is TRBV13 and J is TRBJ2-2; D gene unclear. Trimming shortened V by 5 bases and J by 3 bases, and 10 bases separated the two germline ends. The CDR3 totals 14 residues. Germline V lookup: CDR1 PRHDT, CDR2 FYEKMQ (reference sequence).

This clone occurred once. The chain has TRBV27 and TRBJ1-2, with TRBD1 matching 7 bases. J was trimmed by 7 bases and V by 5 bases; bases with no gene match: 10. Germline V gene lookup returns CDR1 MNHEY and CDR2 SMNVEV (reference sequence). This CDR3 comprises 14 residues. As DNA, the CDR3 is TGTGCCAGCAGTCAACAGGGGAGGGCGGGTGGCTACACCTTC. It yields the protein CASSQQGRAGGYTF.

This chain uses TRBV28 with TRBJ2-7, with 7 bases that match TRBD2. The J segment lost 6 bases and the V segment lost 4 bases, leaving 12 bases of the junction unmatched. The CDR3 is 15 residues long. Germline CDR1 is MDHEN and CDR2 is SYDVKM. The CDR3 spells CASSWEGRTRSEQYF. CDR3 nucleotide sequence: TGTGCCAGCAGTTGGGAGGGAAGGACTCGCTCCGAGCAGTACTTC.

For the CDR3, the DNA is TGTGCCAGCAGCCAGGTGGGAGACACTGAAGCTTTCTTT. It yields the protein CASSQVGDTEAFF. V usage is TRBV14 and J usage is TRBJ1-1; D unclear. Trimming removed 3 bases at V and 3 bases at J, with 8 bases between. Per the germline V gene, CDR1 is SGHDN and CDR2 is FVKESK. The CDR3 runs to 13 residues. Full variable domain (rest looked up from reference TRBV14 and TRBJ1-1): EAGVTQFPSHSVIEKGQTVTLRCDPISGHDNLYWYRRVMGKEIKFLLHFVKESKQDESGMPNNRFLAERTGGTYSTLKVQPAELEDSGVYFCASSQVGDTEAFFGQGTRLTVV.

This rearrangement joins TRBV20-1 to TRBJ2-5, with D tentatively TRBD1 (5 bases). Germline assignment: CDR1 DFQATT and CDR2 SNEGSKA (reference sequence). The CDR3 runs to 12 residues. Trimming removed 3 bases from V and 5 bases from J, with 10 bases in between. CDR3 loop: CSASSGMETQYF. The CDR3 DNA is TGCAGTGCTAGTTCAGGGATGGAGACCCAGTACTTC.